These T cell receptor beta chains were read from a single sample in a study of blood T cell repertoires in COVID-19. This table comes from immunoSEQ multiplex PCR, and its TCRdb copy is limited to in-frame clones, with some not included. Of over 300,000 clones listed, around 89% are singletons. The sample was peripheral blood. Source of these receptors: a man aged 18-30 years who had recovered from COVID-19. The CDR3 runs from the conserved cysteine through the conserved F or W. A D gene is named only where the DNA matches it firmly. The size field is filled for only some rows; it gives once, few, many or a size class.

j_call: TRBJ1-1
clone_size: NA
v_call: TRBV10-2
d_call: TRBD1
cdr3_nt: TGCGCCAGCCAGGACAGGGCCAGCCGAGCTTTCTTT
cdr3_aa: CASQDRASRAFF

j_call: TRBJ2-1
clone_size: once
v_call: TRBV6-2/TRBV6-3
d_call: TRBD2
cdr3_nt: TGTGCCAGCAGTTACCATCTGAGCGGGGGTAATGAGCAGTTCTTC
cdr3_aa: CASSYHLSGGNEQFF

j_call: TRBJ2-7
clone_size: NA
v_call: TRBV6-5
d_call: NA
cdr3_nt: TGTGCCAGCAGTTACGGGACACTCTCCTACGAGCAGTACTTC
cdr3_aa: CASSYGTLSYEQYF

j_call: TRBJ2-7
clone_size: NA
v_call: TRBV7-2
d_call: TRBD2
cdr3_nt: TGTGCCAGCAGCCCCCCCCGGGACTATTCCACTCGCGAGCAGTACTTC
cdr3_aa: CASSPPRDYSTREQYF

j_call: TRBJ2-6
clone_size: NA
v_call: TRBV11-2
d_call: TRBD1
cdr3_nt: TGTGCCAGCAGCTCCGGAGGGACAGGGGGCTCTGGGGCCAACGTCCTGACTTTC
cdr3_aa: CASSSGGTGGSGANVLTF

j_call: TRBJ2-7
clone_size: NA
v_call: TRBV9
d_call: NA
cdr3_nt: TGTGCCAGCAGCGTAGATCTGATAGAAGTCGAGCAGTACTTC
cdr3_aa: CASSVDLIEVEQYF

j_call: TRBJ1-1
clone_size: once
v_call: TRBV5-1
d_call: TRBD1
cdr3_nt: TGCGCCAGCAGCTTGGCGGGACAGATCATGAACACTGAAGCTTTCTTT
cdr3_aa: CASSLAGQIMNTEAFF

j_call: TRBJ2-2
clone_size: NA
v_call: TRBV19
d_call: NA
cdr3_nt: TGTGCCAGTAGTATAGGACACCAGAACACCGGGGAGCTGTTTTTT
cdr3_aa: CASSIGHQNTGELFF

j_call: TRBJ2-7
clone_size: NA
v_call: TRBV7-8
d_call: NA
cdr3_nt: TGTGCCAGCAGCACCCGGGAGGGGGCAGGCGAGCAGTACTTC
cdr3_aa: CASSTREGAGEQYF

j_call: TRBJ1-4
clone_size: NA
v_call: TRBV27
d_call: NA
cdr3_nt: TGTGCCAGCAGTTTCGAGGGAAGCAGACATGAAAAACTGTTTTTT
cdr3_aa: CASSFEGSRHEKLFF

j_call: TRBJ2-7
clone_size: NA
v_call: TRBV14
d_call: NA
cdr3_nt: TGTGCCAGCAGCCAAGTAACATACGAGCAGTACTTC
cdr3_aa: CASSQVTYEQYF

j_call: TRBJ2-1
clone_size: NA
v_call: TRBV19
d_call: TRBD1
cdr3_nt: TGTGCCAGTAATCAATGGGGACAGGGGAGTGAGCAGTTCTTC
cdr3_aa: CASNQWGQGSEQFF

j_call: TRBJ2-7
clone_size: NA
v_call: TRBV27
d_call: TRBD1
cdr3_nt: TGTGCCAGCAGGGGATGGACAGGGGGATCCGAGCAGTACTTC
cdr3_aa: CASRGWTGGSEQYF

j_call: TRBJ2-7
clone_size: once
v_call: TRBV5-1
d_call: TRBD2
cdr3_nt: TGCGCCAGCAGCCCGGTGGACGGACTAGCGGCTTCCTACGAGCAGTACTTC
cdr3_aa: CASSPVDGLAASYEQYF

j_call: TRBJ2-5
clone_size: NA
v_call: TRBV19
d_call: TRBD2
cdr3_nt: TGTGCCAGTACTAGTGGGACTACAGGTTTCGAGACCCAGTACTTC
cdr3_aa: CASTSGTTGFETQYF

j_call: TRBJ2-1
clone_size: NA
v_call: TRBV27
d_call: NA
cdr3_nt: TGTGCCAGCAGGACCGGGACAACTTACAATGAGCAGTTCTTC
cdr3_aa: CASRTGTTYNEQFF

j_call: TRBJ2-2
clone_size: once
v_call: TRBV5-1
d_call: NA
cdr3_nt: TGCGCCAGCAGCTTGCTCGGGAGCGTTGGCACCGGGGAGCTGTTTTTT
cdr3_aa: CASSLLGSVGTGELFF

j_call: TRBJ1-2
clone_size: NA
v_call: TRBV6-1
d_call: NA
cdr3_nt: TGTGCCAGCAGTTTCAGGAATAATGGCTACACCTTC
cdr3_aa: CASSFRNNGYTF

j_call: TRBJ1-1
clone_size: NA
v_call: TRBV7-9
d_call: NA
cdr3_nt: TGTGCCAGCAGCACGACAGTGAACACTGAAGCTTTCTTT
cdr3_aa: CASSTTVNTEAFF

j_call: TRBJ1-2
clone_size: NA
v_call: TRBV25-1
d_call: NA
cdr3_nt: TGTGCCAGCAGGGGAGGGCTAGGCTACACCTTC
cdr3_aa: CASRGGLGYTF

j_call: TRBJ1-2
clone_size: NA
v_call: TRBV5-1
d_call: NA
cdr3_nt: TGCGCCAGCAGCTTGGGGGGCAGTACCTATGGCTACACCTTC
cdr3_aa: CASSLGGSTYGYTF

j_call: TRBJ2-3
clone_size: NA
v_call: TRBV5-4
d_call: TRBD2
cdr3_nt: TGTGCCAGCACCAGGACTAGCGGGGGGGCCTTAGATACGCAGTATTTT
cdr3_aa: CASTRTSGGALDTQYF

j_call: TRBJ2-2
clone_size: NA
v_call: TRBV2
d_call: TRBD1
cdr3_nt: TGTGCCAGCAGTGTACAGGGGAGTCCCGGGGAGCTGTTTTTT
cdr3_aa: CASSVQGSPGELFF

j_call: TRBJ2-2
clone_size: NA
v_call: TRBV6-5
d_call: TRBD1
cdr3_nt: TGTGCCAGCAGGACAGGGGCCACCGGGGAGCTGTTTTTT
cdr3_aa: CASRTGATGELFF

j_call: TRBJ2-7
clone_size: NA
v_call: TRBV6-6
d_call: NA
cdr3_nt: TGTGCCAGCAGCTCCCGGACAGTCAACGTGAACGAGCAGTACTTC
cdr3_aa: CASSSRTVNVNEQYF

j_call: TRBJ1-1
clone_size: NA
v_call: TRBV18
d_call: NA
cdr3_nt: TGTGCCAGCTCACCCACCTCGGGGACTGAAGCTTTCTTT
cdr3_aa: CASSPTSGTEAFF

j_call: TRBJ2-3
clone_size: NA
v_call: TRBV20-1
d_call: NA
cdr3_nt: TGCAGTGCTAGTGGGCCGAACACAGATACGCAGTATTTT
cdr3_aa: CSASGPNTDTQYF

j_call: TRBJ1-2
clone_size: NA
v_call: TRBV9
d_call: NA
cdr3_nt: TGTGCCAGCAGCGGAGACAGCAGCTATGGCTACACCTTC
cdr3_aa: CASSGDSSYGYTF

j_call: TRBJ1-5
clone_size: NA
v_call: TRBV6-2/TRBV6-3
d_call: NA
cdr3_nt: TGTGCCAGCAGTAAAGGGCCGGGGGAGCTCAATCAGCCCCAGCATTTT
cdr3_aa: CASSKGPGELNQPQHF

j_call: TRBJ2-4
clone_size: NA
v_call: TRBV25-1
d_call: NA
cdr3_nt: TGTGCCAGCAGTGGGGAAGGGGCGGCCAAAAACATTCAGTACTTC
cdr3_aa: CASSGEGAAKNIQYF

j_call: TRBJ1-3
clone_size: NA
v_call: TRBV7-2
d_call: NA
cdr3_nt: TGTGCCAGCAGCTTTTTTCTCGGAAACACCATATATTTT
cdr3_aa: CASSFFLGNTIYF

j_call: TRBJ1-2
clone_size: once
v_call: TRBV14
d_call: TRBD1
cdr3_nt: TGTGCCAGCAGGATCTCCGGGACAGGGGAGTACGGCTACACCTTC
cdr3_aa: CASRISGTGEYGYTF

j_call: TRBJ1-2
clone_size: once
v_call: TRBV6-6
d_call: NA
cdr3_nt: TGTGCCAGCACCCCGGGGGAGCGGCTTAACTATGGCTACACCTTC
cdr3_aa: CASTPGERLNYGYTF